The entry that follows covers one TCR beta chain sequence. Its cognate antigen is unknown. Profiled with immunoSEQ multiplex PCR; TCRdb holds only in-frame clones, not every one. The data contain under 850,000 clones, roughly 72% of them singletons. This sample is part of a study of shared clonotypes between healthy human individuals. Study background: A couple of women and a few men aged 18 to 49 served as donors. Study-level points and caveats: Generation probabilities were higher for clonotypes shared across all four sorted-subset donors than for unshared ones. Researchers found naive subsets generally carried larger estimated richness than memory subsets.

V was pared by 0 bases and J by 3 bases, with 14 bases between. CDR1 is SGHNT, CDR2 YYREEE, per germline (reference sequence). This CDR3 spans 16 amino acids. Caucasian adults living in Nashville, Tennessee, provided all samples. Specimen: memory CD4+ T cells sorted from blood. Subset: CD45RA-negative fraction. The source is a woman younger than 45 in good health. The chain uses TRBV5-4 and TRBJ2-3; TRBD1 is a possible D gene (5 bases). The CDR3 here is CASSLGTQGGTDTQYF. CDR3 sequence (DNA): TGTGCCAGCAGCTTGGGGACGCAGGGCGGAACAGATACGCAGTATTTT.